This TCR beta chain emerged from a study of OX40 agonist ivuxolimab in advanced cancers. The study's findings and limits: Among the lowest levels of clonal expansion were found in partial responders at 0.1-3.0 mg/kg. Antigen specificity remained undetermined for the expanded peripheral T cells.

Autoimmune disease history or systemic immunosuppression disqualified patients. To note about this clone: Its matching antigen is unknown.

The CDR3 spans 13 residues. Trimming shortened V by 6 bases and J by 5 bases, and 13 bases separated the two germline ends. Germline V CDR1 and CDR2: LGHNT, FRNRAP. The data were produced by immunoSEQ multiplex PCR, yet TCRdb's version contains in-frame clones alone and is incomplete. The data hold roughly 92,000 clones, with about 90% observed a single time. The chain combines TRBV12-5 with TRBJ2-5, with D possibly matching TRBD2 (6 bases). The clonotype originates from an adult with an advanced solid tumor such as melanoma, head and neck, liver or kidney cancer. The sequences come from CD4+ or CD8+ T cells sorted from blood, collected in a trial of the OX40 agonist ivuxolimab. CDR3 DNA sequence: TGTGCTAGTGGACACGGGACTTCGGAGACCCAGTACTTC. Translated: CASGHGTSETQYF.